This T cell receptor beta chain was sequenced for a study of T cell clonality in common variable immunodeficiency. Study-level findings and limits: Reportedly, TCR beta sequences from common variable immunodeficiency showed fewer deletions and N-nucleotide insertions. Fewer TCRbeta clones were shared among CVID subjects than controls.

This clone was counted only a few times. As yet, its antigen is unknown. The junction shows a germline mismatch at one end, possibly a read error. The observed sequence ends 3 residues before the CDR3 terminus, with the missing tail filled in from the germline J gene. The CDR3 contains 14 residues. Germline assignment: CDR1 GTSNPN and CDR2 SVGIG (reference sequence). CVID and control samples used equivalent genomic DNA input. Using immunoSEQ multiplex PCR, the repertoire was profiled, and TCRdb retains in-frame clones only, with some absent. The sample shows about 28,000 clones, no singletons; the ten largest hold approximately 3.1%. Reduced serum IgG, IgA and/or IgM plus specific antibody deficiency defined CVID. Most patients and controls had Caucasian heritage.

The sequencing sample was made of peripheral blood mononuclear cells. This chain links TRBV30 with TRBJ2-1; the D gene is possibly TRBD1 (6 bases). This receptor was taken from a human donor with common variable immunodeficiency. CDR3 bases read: TGTGCCTGTAGTGGACAGAGGGCGTCCAATGAG. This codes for CACSGQRASNE. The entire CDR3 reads CACSGQRASNEQFF.